The 27 T cell receptor beta chains reported below all come from one sample, sequenced in a study of beta chain features in type 1 diabetes. Their specific antigens are unknown. Expressed TCRB transcripts were sequenced, since all the RNA that had been isolated was reverse transcribed. Sequencing was performed with immunoSEQ multiplex PCR; in TCRdb, only in-frame clones are kept and a portion is missing. The sample holds more than 55,000 clones, roughly 52% seen once. Study results and limitations: The study found moderately but significantly shorter TCRB CDR3s in all four CD4+ subsets of Type 1 diabetes patients.

The sample was Tregs from blood. The source is a woman aged 40 to 49 with type 1 diabetes.

The chain uses TRBV19 and TRBJ2-1; TRBD2 aligns across 8 bases. Germline V gives CDR1 LNHDA, CDR2 SQIVND (reference sequence). This CDR3 comprises 18 residues. With 10 bases clipped from V and 7 bases from J, the junction kept 24 bases outside the gene matches. CDR3 in amino acids: CATGGAGVRVVGRNEQFF. Here the CDR3 DNA reads TGTGCCACGGGAGGGGCGGGAGTAAGAGTAGTGGGGCGGAATGAGCAGTTCTTC.

This clone was observed once. This chain's CDR3 is CASSWGQGTSTDTQYF. CDR3 nucleotides: TGTGCCAGCAGTTGGGGACAGGGGACGAGCACAGATACGCAGTATTTT. V gene TRBV6-5 combines with J gene TRBJ2-3; 10 bases fit TRBD1. Germline assignment: CDR1 MNHEY and CDR2 SVGAGI. This CDR3 region has 16 residues. V lost 4 bases, J lost 0 bases, and 4 bases stayed unmatched.

This clone was observed a handful of times. This sequence joins TRBV7-2 and TRBJ2-1, with TRBD1 matching over 8 bases. Per germline, CDR1 SGHTA and CDR2 FQGNSA. Losses at the gene ends were 5 bases for V and 5 bases for J; bases not matched to a gene: 5. This CDR3 spans 14 amino acids. CDR3 DNA sequence: TGTGCCAGCAGCCCCCGACAGGGGAACAATGAGCAGTTCTTC. Its translation: CASSPRQGNNEQFF.

In its sample, this clone was seen a few times. This chain joins TRBV5-8 and TRBJ1-1, with unresolved D. Trimming removed 2 bases from V and 1 base from J, with 6 bases in between. CDR1 SGHTS and CDR2 YDEGEE come from the germline V gene. This CDR3 has 13 residues. This CDR3 reads CASSFRWNTEAFF. The CDR3 DNA is TGTGCCAGCAGCTTCAGGTGGAACACTGAAGCTTTCTTT. The full variable domain, completed using reference TRBV5-8 and TRBJ1-1, is EAGVTQSPTHLIKTRGQQATLRCSPISGHTSVYWYQQALGLGLQFLLWYDEGEERNRGNFPPRFSGRQFPNYSSELNVNALELEDSALYLCASSFRWNTEAFFGQGTRLTVV.

The chain employs TRBV18 and TRBJ2-5; the match to TRBD1 covers 9 bases. J gave up 6 bases and V 3 bases, and 5 bases lay outside the gene matches. The CDR3 is 14 amino acids. Germline lookup yields CDR1 KGHSH and CDR2 LQKENI. CDR3 DNA sequence: TGTGCCAGCTCACCCGCGGACAGGGGAAAGACCCAGTACTTC. Amino acids: CASSPADRGKTQYF.

This sequence joins TRBV11-2 and TRBJ2-3; D is uncertain. This CDR3 region has 14 residues. Germline V CDR1 and CDR2: SGHAT, FQNNGV. V was cut by 7 bases and J by 0 bases, with 11 bases left in between. In DNA, the CDR3 is TGTGCCAGCACCCACAGCTCTAGCACAGATACGCAGTATTTT. It specifies CASTHSSSTDTQYF.

This clone has a handful of counts. V is TRBV27 and J is TRBJ2-2, with D perhaps TRBD2 (6 bases). Germline-derived CDR1 and CDR2 are MNHEY and SMNVEV (reference sequence). The CDR3 totals 16 residues. V shed 6 bases and J shed 4 bases, with 18 bases lying between them. CDR3 nucleotide sequence: TGTGCCAGCAGCCTGGGGGGAGGTGGGAGCACCGGGGAGCTGTTTTTT. Encoded protein: CASSLGGGGSTGELFF.

In this sample, this clone turned up a few times. The V call is TRBV7-9, the J call TRBJ2-5; no clear D. The CDR3 has 13 amino acids. The germline V and J ends were trimmed by 6 bases and 5 bases, with 13 bases remaining between them. From germline, CDR1 is SEHNR and CDR2 FQNEAQ (reference sequence). CDR3 residues: CASSPYSPETQYF. The DNA for the CDR3 is TGTGCCAGCAGTCCTTATTCTCCCGAGACCCAGTACTTC.

The rearrangement links TRBV9 to TRBJ2-5, with 12 bases that match TRBD2. Trimming cost V 4 bases and J 1 base; bases outside gene matches: 2. The germline CDR1 and CDR2 sequences are SGDLS and YYNGEE. The CDR3 is made up of 15 amino acids. In DNA form, the CDR3 reads TGTGCCAGCAGCAGACTAGCGGGGGTCCAAGAGACCCAGTACTTC. It translates to CASSRLAGVQETQYF.

The chain couples TRBV4-3 to TRBJ2-1; no clear D. Germline CDR1 reads LGHNA; CDR2 reads YSLEER. V lost 1 base, J lost 0 bases, and 7 bases lay in between. This CDR3 contains 15 residues. Here the CDR3 DNA reads TGCGCCAGCAGCCAAGGCATGAGCTCCTACAATGAGCAGTTCTTC. This codes for CASSQGMSSYNEQFF.

The chain carries TRBV5-5 and TRBJ1-6; a possible D gene is TRBD1 (6 bases). The ends were cut back, 3 bases at V and 7 bases at J, with 14 bases in the middle. Per the germline V gene, CDR1 is SGHKS and CDR2 is YYEKEE (reference sequence). This CDR3 has 15 amino acids. The CDR3 nucleotides are TGTGCCAGCAGCTCCCAACAGGGTCTCAATTCACCCCTCCACTTT. This translates into CASSSQQGLNSPLHF.

The chain joins TRBV28 to TRBJ2-7; D not resolved. Trimming stripped 7 bases from V and 0 bases from J, with 7 bases between. The CDR3 totals 12 residues. CDR1 MDHEN and CDR2 SYDVKM come from the germline V gene. The CDR3 spells CASTLNSYEQYF. The CDR3 region has the DNA TGTGCCAGCACCCTAAACTCCTACGAGCAGTACTTC.

The genes are TRBV6-1 and TRBJ2-5, with D possibly TRBD1 on 5 matching bases. Germline values: CDR1 MNHNS, CDR2 SASEGT. Trimming removed 4 bases from V and 1 base from J, with 13 bases in between. The CDR3 totals 15 residues. CDR3 DNA: TGTGCCAGCAGTGCCCACAGGACACGCCAAGAGACCCAGTACTTC. This encodes CASSAHRTRQETQYF.

This clone has more than one count but fewer than ten. The gene calls are TRBV29-1 and TRBJ1-5; D is undetermined. Trimming took off 6 bases at V and 0 bases at J, with 6 bases between the two ends. The V gene's germline CDR1 is SQVTM and CDR2 ANQGSEA. The CDR3 runs 12 residues. For the CDR3, the DNA is TGCAGCGTCGGAGATAGCAATCAGCCCCAGCATTTT. Translation gives CSVGDSNQPQHF.

This chain joins TRBV13 and TRBJ1-1; D is ambiguous. Germline CDR1 is PRHDT and CDR2 is FYEKMQ (reference sequence). The CDR3 runs 14 residues. The V end was cut by 5 bases, the J end by 1 base, with 11 bases between. Here the CDR3 reads CASSPTGGNTEAFF. Written as DNA, the CDR3 is TGTGCCAGCAGCCCAACGGGTGGGAACACTGAAGCTTTCTTT.

This rearrangement joins TRBV6-5 to TRBJ1-6; D is undetermined. Trimming left V 4 bases short and J 9 bases short, with 13 bases between. In germline, CDR1 is MNHEY, CDR2 SVGAGI. The CDR3 loop spans 14 amino acids. The CDR3 nucleotides read TGTGCCAGCAGTTCATATAACGGTGGTTCACCCCTCCACTTT. Translated, it gives CASSSYNGGSPLHF.

This clone was observed a few times. The chain combines TRBV7-3 with TRBJ1-3; D unresolved. The V end lost 5 bases, the J end lost 0 bases, and 14 bases lay between the germline ends. Germline CDR1 SGHTA, CDR2 FQGTGA. The CDR3 has 16 amino acids. The CDR3 reads CASSPNPDTSGNTIYF. DNA of the CDR3: TGTGCCAGCAGCCCAAACCCCGACACCTCTGGAAACACCATATATTTT.

V is TRBV19 and J is TRBJ1-4; D unresolved. The CDR3 runs to 13 residues. V dropped 8 bases and J dropped 8 bases, with 15 bases sitting between them. Germline loops: CDR1 LNHDA, CDR2 SQIVND (reference sequence). CDR3 sequence reads: CASGGILEEKLFF. Here the CDR3 DNA reads TGTGCCAGTGGCGGGATTCTCGAGGAAAAACTGTTTTTT.

The rearrangement joins TRBV7-8 to TRBJ1-1, with 9 bases aligning to TRBD1. The CDR3 is 14 residues long. Germline-derived CDR1 and CDR2 are SGHVS and FQNEAQ. The V and J ends lost 1 base and 4 bases, in that order; junction bases with no gene match: 1. The CDR3 loop reads CASSLEDRGTEAFF. The DNA for the CDR3 is TGTGCCAGCAGCTTAGAGGACAGGGGCACTGAAGCTTTCTTT.

The chain combines TRBV5-4 with TRBJ2-3; 8 bases line up with TRBD1. The CDR3 runs to 15 residues. V lost 4 bases to trimming and J lost 5 bases; unmatched junction nucleotides: 9. Germline CDR1 and CDR2: SGHNT and YYREEE (reference sequence). The chain's CDR3 is CASSTRQGIGDTQYF. The CDR3 nucleotides are TGTGCCAGCAGCACAAGACAGGGGATAGGAGATACGCAGTATTTT.

This rearrangement joins TRBV7-9 to TRBJ2-1, with D possibly being TRBD2 (5 bases). The CDR3 runs 17 residues. V lost 4 bases, J lost 3 bases, and 19 bases lay in between. CDR1 and CDR2 from the germline V gene are SEHNR and FQNEAQ (reference sequence). This chain's CDR3 is CASSSPGIGVSYNEQFF. The DNA for the CDR3 is TGTGCCAGCAGCTCCCCCGGTATCGGGGTAAGCTACAATGAGCAGTTCTTC. The full variable domain, in which reference TRBV7-9 and TRBJ2-1 provide the parts outside the CDR3, is DTGVSQNPRHKITKRGQNVTFRCDPISEHNRLYWYRQTLGQGPEFLTYFQNEAQLEKSRLLSDRFSAERPKGSFSTLEIQRTEQGDSAMYLCASSSPGIGVSYNEQFFGPGTRLTVL.

The chain combines TRBV5-4 with TRBJ2-7; D perhaps matches TRBD2 (5 bases). Germline V lookup: CDR1 SGHNT, CDR2 YYREEE (reference sequence). The CDR3 loop spans 17 amino acids. Trimming cost V 4 bases and J 1 base, with 21 bases left between them. The CDR3 DNA follows: TGTGCCAGCAGCCGGTTAATCGGGGTATTGAGGTCCTACGAGCAGTACTTC. Translating it yields CASSRLIGVLRSYEQYF.

This clone has just a few counts. The V and J genes are TRBV5-4 and TRBJ1-2, with 8 bases aligning to TRBD1. Trimming removed 5 bases from V and 6 bases from J; junction bases left unmatched: 9. The CDR3 covers 14 residues. Germline V gene data show CDR1 as SGHNT and CDR2 as YYREEE (reference sequence). The DNA for the CDR3 is TGTGCCAGCAGGGGGGGCGACAGGGGTCATGGCTACACCTTC. Amino acids: CASRGGDRGHGYTF.

The chain has TRBV5-4 and TRBJ2-1; TRBD2 agrees at 11 bases. CDR3 size: 16 residues. CDR1 and CDR2 (germline): SGHNT, YYREEE (reference sequence). V was pared by 2 bases and J by 8 bases, with 9 bases of the junction left unmatched. Here the CDR3 reads CASSLGRLAGIDEQFF. CDR3 nucleotides: TGTGCCAGCAGCTTAGGGAGACTAGCGGGGATCGATGAGCAGTTCTTC.

This clone has more than one count but fewer than ten. This chain links TRBV7-2 with TRBJ2-3, with a weak D call TRBD2 (6 bases). The germline gives CDR1 SGHTA, CDR2 FQGNSA. The CDR3 runs 13 residues. Trimming pared 8 bases from V and 7 bases from J, leaving 16 bases between. The CDR3 sequence: CASGPTGEYTQYF. The CDR3 DNA reads as TGTGCCAGCGGCCCGACGGGAGAGTATACGCAGTATTTT.

The chain joins TRBV25-1 to TRBJ1-2, with TRBD1 matching over 7 bases. With 1 base clipped from V and 4 bases from J, the junction kept 6 bases outside the gene matches. The CDR3 runs 15 residues. In germline, CDR1 is MGHDK, CDR2 SYGVNS. CDR3 nucleotide sequence: TGTGCCAGCAGTGAATCTGGACAGGTGGCCTATGGCTACACCTTC. Translated: CASSESGQVAYGYTF.

This clone was seen a few times. The chain uses TRBV19 and TRBJ2-3; D perhaps matches TRBD2 (5 bases). Looked up from germline, CDR1 is LNHDA and CDR2 is SQIVND (reference sequence). V was clipped by 3 bases and J by 6 bases, with 10 bases between them. The CDR3 runs 13 residues. The CDR3 nucleotides read TGTGCCAGTAGTATCACTAGTTTGGATACGCAGTATTTT. Residues: CASSITSLDTQYF.